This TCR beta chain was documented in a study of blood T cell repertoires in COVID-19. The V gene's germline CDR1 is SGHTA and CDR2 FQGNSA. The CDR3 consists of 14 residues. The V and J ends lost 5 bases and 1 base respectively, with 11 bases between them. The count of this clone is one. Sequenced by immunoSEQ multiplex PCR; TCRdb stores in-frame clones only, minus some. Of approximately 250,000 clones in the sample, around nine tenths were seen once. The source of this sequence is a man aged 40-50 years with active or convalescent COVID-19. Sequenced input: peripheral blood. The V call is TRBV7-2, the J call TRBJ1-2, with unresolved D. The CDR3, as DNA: TGTGCCAGCAGCACCCCCGCGTTTAACTATGGCTACACCTTC. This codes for CASSTPAFNYGYTF.